What follows are 24 T cell receptor beta chains derived from one specimen sequenced in a study of read filtering for tumor transcriptome and immune sequencing. The library was built from around 400 ng RNA with molecular barcoded adaptors for alpha/delta and beta/gamma chains. TCRdb recomputed calls from the reads with MiXCR, one row per CDR3 protein. This sample has fewer than 45,000 distinct CDR3 sequences, with roughly 13% found just once. Sequencing input: a population of CD138-negative cells sorted from bone marrow. These receptors originate from a donor older than 35 with multiple myeloma.

This clonotype has ten or more counts. The V and J genes are TRBV25-1 and TRBJ2-2; a weak D match, TRBD1 (6 bases). Germline CDR1 reads MGHDK; CDR2 reads SYGVNS. V lost 3 bases and J lost 1, with 9 bases in between. This CDR3 is built from 15 residues. Here the CDR3 reads CASSDLQGNTGELFF. As DNA, the CDR3 is TGTGCCAGCAGTGACCTACAGGGGAACACCGGGGAGCTGTTTTTT.

This clonotype was detected ten times or more. V and J are TRBV7-2 and TRBJ2-4; weak D call: TRBD1 (6 bases). Germline CDR1 is SGHTA and CDR2 is FQGNSA. CDR3 length: 14 amino acids. V was cut by 3 bases and J by 2 bases, with 8 bases left in between. CDR3 sequence (DNA): TGTGCCAGCAGCTTGGGACATTCCAAAAACATTCAGTACTTC. Its translation is CASSLGHSKNIQYF.

This clonotype was recorded at least ten times. DNA of the CDR3: TGCGCCAGTCGACTAGCGGAAAGAAACACCGGGGAGCTGTTTTTT. Translation gives CASRLAERNTGELFF. The V gene is TRBV5-1, the J gene TRBJ2-2; 9 nucleotides agree with TRBD2. After removal of 8 bases from V and 2 bases from J, the junction contained 7 bases not matched to a gene. The CDR3 extends over 15 amino acids. Germline V gene lookup returns CDR1 SGHRS and CDR2 YFSETQ.

This clonotype appeared many times. The genes are TRBV5-1 and TRBJ2-3; weak D call: TRBD2 (5 bases). Germline CDR1 is SGHRS and CDR2 is YFSETQ. The CDR3 runs 15 residues. Trimming removed 0 bases from V and 0 bases from J, with 8 bases in between. CDR3 sequence reads: CASSLDRTSTDTQYF. DNA of the CDR3: TGCGCCAGCAGCTTGGATAGGACTAGCACAGATACGCAGTATTTT.

In this sample, this clonotype turned up many times. The rearrangement uses TRBV24-1 and TRBJ2-1; possibly TRBD1 or TRBD2 for D (5 bases each). The ends were cut back, 8 bases at V and 5 bases at J, with 12 bases in the middle. This CDR3 region has 13 residues. CDR1 is KGHDR, CDR2 SFDVKD, per germline. CDR3 nucleotides: TGTGCCACCACCCGAGGGGCCAACAATGAGCAGTTCTTC. Encoded protein: CATTRGANNEQFF.

This clonotype occurred many times. V is TRBV24-1 and J is TRBJ2-1; TRBD2 matches at 11 bases. This CDR3 region has 15 residues. Per germline, CDR1 KGHDR and CDR2 SFDVKD. Trimming took 4 bases from V and 7 from J; bases not matched to a gene: 5. The CDR3 region is CATSDQRLAGNEQFF. In DNA, the CDR3 is TGTGCCACCAGTGACCAACGACTAGCGGGGAATGAGCAGTTCTTC.

This clonotype was picked up many times. The gene calls are TRBV4-3 and TRBJ2-4, with TRBD1 matching over 7 bases. CDR3 size: 17 residues. Losses at the gene ends were 1 base for V and 5 bases for J; bases not matched to a gene: 11. CDR1 is LGHNA, CDR2 YSLEER, per germline. The CDR3 DNA is TGCGCCAGCAGCCAAGGATTGCCGGGACAGCGACAAAACATTCAGTACTTC. Translated, it gives CASSQGLPGQRQNIQYF.

This clonotype was detected many times. The chain joins TRBV6-2 or TRBV6-3 to TRBJ2-1; no definite D call. CDR1 is MNHEY and CDR2 is SVGEGT in the germline V gene. The CDR3 spans 12 residues. Trimming cost V 2 bases and J 7 bases, with 6 bases left between them. The CDR3, as DNA: TGTGCCAGCAGTTACCGATGGAATGAGCAGTTCTTC. It codes for CASSYRWNEQFF.

The V gene is TRBV7-2, the J gene TRBJ2-3, with 11 bases that match TRBD2. The germline V gene has CDR1 SGHTA and CDR2 FQGNSA. V was pared by 5 bases and J by 6 bases, with 7 bases of the junction left unmatched. The CDR3 has 15 amino acids. CDR3 loop: CASSLETSGVDTQYF. CDR3 nucleotide sequence: TGTGCCAGCAGCCTAGAGACTAGCGGGGTGGATACGCAGTATTTT.

Details on this clonotype: Since no conserved phenylalanine or tryptophan closes the CDR3, a read error is the likely cause. The DNA is left out, because the CDR3 cannot be placed on it with certainty; the CDR3 is given as TCRdb lists it. The rearrangement joins TRBV25-1 to TRBJ2-1; TRBD1 is the table's D call and was not checked against the DNA. Including both end residues, the CDR3 is 15 amino acids long. CDR1 is MGHDK and CDR2 is SYGVNS in the germline V gene. CDR3: CASSGSGQRYNEQLL.

About this clonotype: Mismatch with germline at one junction end may stem from a read error. The rearrangement links TRBV29-1 to TRBJ2-5; possibly TRBD2 for D (5 bases). Germline V gives CDR1 SQVTM, CDR2 ANQGSEA. This CDR3 is built from 16 residues. The CDR3 is CSVIPGEWATREDQYF. The CDR3 nucleotides read TGTAGCGTTATCCCCGGGGAATGGGCCACAAGAGAGGACCAGTACTTC. Full variable domain (outside the CDR3, taken from reference TRBV29-1 and TRBJ2-5): SAVISQKPSRDICQRGTSLTIQCQVDSQVTMMFWYRQQPGQSLTLIATANQGSEATYESGFVIDKFPISRPNLTFSTLTVSNMSPEDSSIYLCSVIPGEWATREDQYFGPGTRLLVL.

This clonotype came up once. A much larger clonotype is one base distant, so this may be a read error. The V call is TRBV11-2, the J call TRBJ2-5; D gene ambiguous. This CDR3 has 15 amino acids. The germline gives CDR1 SGHAT, CDR2 FQNNGV. V gave up 2 bases and J gave up 4 bases, with 14 bases separating them. The CDR3 loop reads CASSLYPAERETQYF. Here the CDR3 DNA reads TGTGCCAGCAGCTTATACCCTGCGGAACGAGAGACCCAGTACTTC.

This clonotype has at least ten counts. The V and J genes are TRBV6-2 or TRBV6-3 and TRBJ1-4, with a tentative D call TRBD1 (6 bases). Germline V gene lookup returns CDR1 MNHEY and CDR2 SVGEGT. The V end was cut by 5 bases, the J end by 8 bases, with 18 bases between. The CDR3 is 15 residues long. The CDR3 protein is CASSRSDSPWEKLFF. CDR3 nucleotide sequence: TGTGCCAGCAGTCGATCGGACAGTCCTTGGGAAAAACTGTTTTTT.

This clonotype was detected many times. The V gene is TRBV5-1, the J gene TRBJ1-1; 8 bases map to TRBD1. J was trimmed by 1 base and V by 3 bases; bases with no gene match: 14. The CDR3 sequence is 18 residues long. The germline V gene has CDR1 SGHRS and CDR2 YFSETQ. The CDR3 is CASSSAGTGRIQNTEAFF. The CDR3 bases are TGCGCCAGCAGCTCGGCCGGGACAGGTCGGATTCAGAACACTGAAGCTTTCTTT.

The chain links TRBV10-2 to TRBJ2-2; the match to TRBD2 covers 7 bases. J gave up 6 bases and V 3 bases, and 10 bases lay outside the gene matches. This CDR3 comprises 16 residues. Germline V CDR1 and CDR2: WSHSY, SAAADI. This CDR3 is CASSELASFRPGELFF. For the CDR3, the DNA is TGCGCCAGCAGTGAACTAGCGTCATTTCGTCCCGGGGAGCTGTTTTTT.

This clonotype occurred a few times. The chain employs TRBV9 and TRBJ1-1; perhaps TRBD1 as D (5 bases). The CDR3 sequence is 15 residues long. V was shortened by 2 bases and J by 0 bases, with 11 bases between the two germline ends. Per the germline V gene, CDR1 is SGDLS and CDR2 is YYNGEE. CDR3 protein: CASSVQGVMNTEAFF. Written as DNA, the CDR3 is TGTGCCAGCAGCGTCCAGGGCGTAATGAACACTGAAGCTTTCTTT. The full variable domain, with the rest looked up from reference TRBV9 and TRBJ1-1, is DSGVTQTPKHLITATGQRVTLRCSPRSGDLSVYWYQQSLDQGLQFLIQYYNGEERAKGNILERFSAQQFPDLHSELNLSSLELGDSALYFCASSVQGVMNTEAFFGQGTRLTVV.

The V gene is TRBV5-5, the J gene TRBJ2-3, with 7 bases aligning to TRBD1. The germline V gene has CDR1 SGHKS and CDR2 YYEKEE (reference sequence). Trimming at V came to 4 bases and at J to 4 bases, leaving 6 bases not matched to a gene. This CDR3 has 14 residues. CDR3 bases: TGTGCCAGCAGCCGGAACAGGGGAGCAGATACGCAGTATTTT. As protein: CASSRNRGADTQYF.

This clonotype was counted ten times or more. J is TRBJ1-1 and V is TRBV18, with TRBD1 identical over 12 bases. CDR1 and CDR2 (germline): KGHSH, LQKENI. The CDR3 extends over 14 amino acids. V shed 6 bases and J 5 bases; nucleotides not matched to a gene: 4. The DNA of the CDR3 is TGTGCCAGCTCCCGGGACAGGGGGCCTACTGAAGCTTTCTTT. It translates to CASSRDRGPTEAFF.

This clonotype was detected many times. The rearrangement uses TRBV20-1 and TRBJ2-3; TRBD1 is a possible D gene (6 bases). Trimming pared 0 bases from V and 6 bases from J, leaving 13 bases between. The CDR3 loop spans 14 amino acids. Per the germline V gene, CDR1 is DFQATT and CDR2 is SNEGSKA (reference sequence). CDR3: CSARDPTGTDTQYF. Here the CDR3 DNA reads TGCAGTGCTAGAGATCCCACAGGGACGGATACGCAGTATTTT.

This clonotype was picked up many times. This chain links TRBV18 with TRBJ2-6; a possible D gene is TRBD2 (5 bases). Germline CDR1 KGHSH, CDR2 LQKENI. V was cut by 0 bases and J by 4 bases, with 7 bases left in between. The CDR3 consists of 15 residues. CDR3 DNA sequence: TGTGCCAGCTCACCACCAGGGAGCGGGGCCAACGTCCTGACTTTC. As protein: CASSPPGSGANVLTF. Using reference TRBV18 and TRBJ2-6 for the parts outside the CDR3, the full variable domain is NAGVMQNPRHLVRRRGQEARLRCSPMKGHSHVYWYRQLPEEGLKFMVYLQKENIIDESGMPKERFSAEFPKEGPSILRIQQVVRGDSAAYFCASSPPGSGANVLTFGAGSRLTVL.

This clonotype has only a few counts. A single base separates this from a much larger clone, so it may be a read error. No DNA is shown, since the ends of the CDR3 on it are uncertain; the CDR3 is the one TCRdb lists. This chain links TRBV11-3 with TRBJ1-3. Germline V gene data show CDR1 as SGHNT and CDR2 as YENEEA. The CDR3 extends over 14 residues, inclusive of both ends. CDR3 loop: CASSFFASGNTICF.

The chain couples TRBV20-1 to TRBJ2-7, with D uncertain. V gave up 5 bases and J gave up 5 bases, with 28 bases separating them. The CDR3 covers 17 residues. The germline V gene encodes CDR1 DFQATT and CDR2 SNEGSKA (reference sequence). The CDR3 protein is CSASGRSPDNILDEQYF. Written as DNA, the CDR3 is TGCAGTGCTTCCGGGCGTTCCCCAGATAATATCCTCGACGAGCAGTACTTC.

This clonotype showed up many times. The chain uses TRBV29-1 and TRBJ2-1, with 11 bases identical to TRBD2. J was trimmed by 4 bases and V by 5 bases; bases with no gene match: 7. The CDR3 is 15 amino acids. Germline lookup yields CDR1 SQVTM and CDR2 ANQGSEA. In DNA form, the CDR3 reads TGCAGCGTTCCGAACCGACTAGCGGGGTACAATGAGCAGTTCTTC. The encoded protein is CSVPNRLAGYNEQFF.

This clonotype showed up many times. A read error may account for a junction end that differs from germline. The chain is built from TRBV5-1 and TRBJ2-1; a possible D gene is TRBD1 (6 bases). The germline V gene encodes CDR1 SGHRS and CDR2 YFSETQ. The CDR3 is made up of 13 amino acids. The DNA of the CDR3 is TGTGCCAGCAGCTTGGACAGTTACAATGAGCAGTTCTTC. Protein: CASSLDSYNEQFF.